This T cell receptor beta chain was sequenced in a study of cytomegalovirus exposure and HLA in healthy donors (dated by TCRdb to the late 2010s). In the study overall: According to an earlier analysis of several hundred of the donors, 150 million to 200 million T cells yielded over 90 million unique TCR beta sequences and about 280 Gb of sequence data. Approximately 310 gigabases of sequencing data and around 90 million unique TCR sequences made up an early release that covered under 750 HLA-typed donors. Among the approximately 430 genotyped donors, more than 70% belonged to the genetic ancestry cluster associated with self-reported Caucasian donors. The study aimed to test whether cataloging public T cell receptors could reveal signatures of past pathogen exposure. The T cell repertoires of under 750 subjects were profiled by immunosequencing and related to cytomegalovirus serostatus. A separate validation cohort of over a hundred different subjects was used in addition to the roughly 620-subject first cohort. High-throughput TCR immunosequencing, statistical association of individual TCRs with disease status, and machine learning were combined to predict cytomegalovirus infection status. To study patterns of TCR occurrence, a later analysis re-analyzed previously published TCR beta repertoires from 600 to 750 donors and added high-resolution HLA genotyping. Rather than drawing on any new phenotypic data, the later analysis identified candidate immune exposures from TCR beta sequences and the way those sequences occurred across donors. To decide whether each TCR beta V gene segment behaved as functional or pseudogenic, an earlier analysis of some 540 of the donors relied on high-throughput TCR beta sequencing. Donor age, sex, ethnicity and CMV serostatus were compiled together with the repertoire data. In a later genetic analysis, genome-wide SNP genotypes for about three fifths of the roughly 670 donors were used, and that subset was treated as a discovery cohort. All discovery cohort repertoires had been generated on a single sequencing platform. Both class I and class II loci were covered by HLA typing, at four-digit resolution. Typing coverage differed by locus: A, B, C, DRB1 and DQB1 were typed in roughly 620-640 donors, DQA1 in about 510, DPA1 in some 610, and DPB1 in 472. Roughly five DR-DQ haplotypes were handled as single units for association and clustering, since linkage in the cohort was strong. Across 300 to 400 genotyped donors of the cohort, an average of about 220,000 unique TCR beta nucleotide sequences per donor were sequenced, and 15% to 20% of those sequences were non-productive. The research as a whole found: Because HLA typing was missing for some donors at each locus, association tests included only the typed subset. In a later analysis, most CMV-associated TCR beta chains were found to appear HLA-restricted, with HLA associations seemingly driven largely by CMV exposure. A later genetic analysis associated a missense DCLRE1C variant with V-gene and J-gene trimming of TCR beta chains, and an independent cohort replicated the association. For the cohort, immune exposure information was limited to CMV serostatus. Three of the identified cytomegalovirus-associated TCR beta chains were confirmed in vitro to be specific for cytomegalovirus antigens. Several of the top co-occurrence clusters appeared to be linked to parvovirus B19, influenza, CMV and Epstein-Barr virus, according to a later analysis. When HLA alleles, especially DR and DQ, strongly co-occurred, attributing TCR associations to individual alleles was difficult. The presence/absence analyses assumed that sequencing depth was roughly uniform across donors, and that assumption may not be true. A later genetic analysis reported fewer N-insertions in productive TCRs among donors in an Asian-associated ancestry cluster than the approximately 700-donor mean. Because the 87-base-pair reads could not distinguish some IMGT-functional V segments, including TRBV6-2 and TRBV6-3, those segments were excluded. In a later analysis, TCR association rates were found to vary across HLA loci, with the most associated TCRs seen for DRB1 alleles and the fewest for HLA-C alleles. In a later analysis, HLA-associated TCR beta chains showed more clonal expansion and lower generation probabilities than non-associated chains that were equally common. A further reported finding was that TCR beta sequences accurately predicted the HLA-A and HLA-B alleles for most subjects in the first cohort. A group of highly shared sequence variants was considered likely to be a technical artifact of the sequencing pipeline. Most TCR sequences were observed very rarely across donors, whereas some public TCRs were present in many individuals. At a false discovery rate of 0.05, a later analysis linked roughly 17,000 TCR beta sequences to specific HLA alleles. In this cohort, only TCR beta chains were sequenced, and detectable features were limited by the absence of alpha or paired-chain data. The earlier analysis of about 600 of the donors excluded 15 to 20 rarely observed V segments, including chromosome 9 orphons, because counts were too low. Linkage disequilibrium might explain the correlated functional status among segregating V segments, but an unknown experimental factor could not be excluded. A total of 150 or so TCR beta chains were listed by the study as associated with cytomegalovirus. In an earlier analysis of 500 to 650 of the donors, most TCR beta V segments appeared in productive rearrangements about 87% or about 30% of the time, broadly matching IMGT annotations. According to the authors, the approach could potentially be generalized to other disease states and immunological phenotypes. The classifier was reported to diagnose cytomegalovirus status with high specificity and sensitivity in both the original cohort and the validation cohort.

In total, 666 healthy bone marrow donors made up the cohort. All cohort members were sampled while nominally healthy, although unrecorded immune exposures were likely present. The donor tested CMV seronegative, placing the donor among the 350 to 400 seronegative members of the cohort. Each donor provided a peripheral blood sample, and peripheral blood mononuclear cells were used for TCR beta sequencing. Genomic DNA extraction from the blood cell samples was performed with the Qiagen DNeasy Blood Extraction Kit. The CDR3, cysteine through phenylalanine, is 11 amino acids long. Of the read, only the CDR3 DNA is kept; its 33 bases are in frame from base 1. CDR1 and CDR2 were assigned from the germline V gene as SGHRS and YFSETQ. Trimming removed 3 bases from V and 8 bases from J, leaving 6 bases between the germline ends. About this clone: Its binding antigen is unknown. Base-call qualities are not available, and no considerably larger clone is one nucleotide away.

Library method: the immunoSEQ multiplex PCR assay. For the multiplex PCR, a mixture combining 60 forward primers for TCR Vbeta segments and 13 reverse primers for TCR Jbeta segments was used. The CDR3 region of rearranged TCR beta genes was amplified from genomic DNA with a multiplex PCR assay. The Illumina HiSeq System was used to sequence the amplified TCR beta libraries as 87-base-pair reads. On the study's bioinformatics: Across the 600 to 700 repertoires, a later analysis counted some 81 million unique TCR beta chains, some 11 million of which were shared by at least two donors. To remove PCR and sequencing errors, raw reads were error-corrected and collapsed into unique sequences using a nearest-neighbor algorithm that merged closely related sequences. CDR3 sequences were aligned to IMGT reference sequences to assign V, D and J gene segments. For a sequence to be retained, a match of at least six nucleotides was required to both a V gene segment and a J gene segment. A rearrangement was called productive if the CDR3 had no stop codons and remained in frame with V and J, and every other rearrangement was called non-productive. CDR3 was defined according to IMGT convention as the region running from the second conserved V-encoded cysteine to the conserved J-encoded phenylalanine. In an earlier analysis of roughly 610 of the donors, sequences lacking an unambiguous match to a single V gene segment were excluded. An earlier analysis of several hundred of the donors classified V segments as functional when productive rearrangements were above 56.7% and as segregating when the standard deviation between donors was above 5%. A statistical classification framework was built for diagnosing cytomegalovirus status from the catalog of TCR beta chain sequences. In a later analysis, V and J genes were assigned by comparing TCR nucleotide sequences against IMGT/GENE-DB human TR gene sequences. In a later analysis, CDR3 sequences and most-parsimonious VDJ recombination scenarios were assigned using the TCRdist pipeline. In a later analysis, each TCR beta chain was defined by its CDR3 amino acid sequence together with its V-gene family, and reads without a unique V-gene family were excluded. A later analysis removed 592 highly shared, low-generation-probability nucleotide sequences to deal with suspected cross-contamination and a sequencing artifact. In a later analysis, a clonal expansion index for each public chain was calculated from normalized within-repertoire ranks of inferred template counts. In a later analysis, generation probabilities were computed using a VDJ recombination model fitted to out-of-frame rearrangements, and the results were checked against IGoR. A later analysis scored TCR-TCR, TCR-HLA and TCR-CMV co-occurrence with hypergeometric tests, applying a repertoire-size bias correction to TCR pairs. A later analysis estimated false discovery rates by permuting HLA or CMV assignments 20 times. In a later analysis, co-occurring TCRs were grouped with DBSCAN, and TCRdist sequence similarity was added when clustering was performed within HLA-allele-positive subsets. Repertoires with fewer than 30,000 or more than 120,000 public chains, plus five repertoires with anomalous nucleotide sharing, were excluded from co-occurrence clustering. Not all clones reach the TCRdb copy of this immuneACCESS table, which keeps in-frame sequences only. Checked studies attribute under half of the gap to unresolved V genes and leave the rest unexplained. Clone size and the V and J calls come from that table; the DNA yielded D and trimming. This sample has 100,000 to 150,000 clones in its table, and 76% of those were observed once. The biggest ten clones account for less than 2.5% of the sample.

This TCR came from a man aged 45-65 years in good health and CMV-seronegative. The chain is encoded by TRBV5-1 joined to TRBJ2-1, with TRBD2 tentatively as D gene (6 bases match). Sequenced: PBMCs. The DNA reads TGCGCCAGCAGCTGGGGGGATGAGCAGTTCTTC. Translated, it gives CASSWGDEQFF.